The 5 T cell receptor beta chains listed next were all sequenced from one sample in a study of OX40 agonist ivuxolimab in advanced cancers. TCRdb's copy holds only in-frame clones and misses some; the assay was immunoSEQ multiplex PCR. The repertoire holds some 94,000 clones, about 96% seen once, with around 2.2% in the top ten. The material was CD4+ or CD8+ T cells sorted from blood, obtained in a trial of the OX40 agonist ivuxolimab. The receptors derive from an adult with an advanced solid tumor such as melanoma, head and neck, liver or kidney cancer.

J is TRBJ2-3 and V is TRBV28; D possibly corresponds to TRBD1 (6 bases). CDR1 and CDR2 (germline): MDHEN, SYDVKM. This CDR3 has 17 amino acids. The V end lost 2 bases, the J end lost 3 bases, and 18 bases lay between the germline ends. This CDR3 reads CASSLDSGRGDTDTQYF. In DNA form, the CDR3 reads TGTGCCAGCAGTTTAGACTCCGGCAGGGGAGATACAGATACGCAGTATTTT.

CDR3 in amino acids: CASSVGTPTYEQYF. In DNA, the CDR3 is TGTGCCAGTAGTGTCGGGACCCCTACATACGAGCAGTACTTC. V usage is TRBV19 and J usage is TRBJ2-5; D could derive from TRBD1 or TRBD2 (5 bases each). The DNA matches TRBJ2-7 better at its end, which makes the J call doubtful. CDR3 length: 14 residues. Germline V gene lookup returns CDR1 LNHDA and CDR2 SQIVND (reference sequence).

The CDR3 sequence is CASSLGAQTDTQYF. The CDR3 coding sequence is TGTGCCAGCAGCTTAGGTGCCCAGACAGATACGCAGTATTTT. The V gene is TRBV11-2, the J gene TRBJ2-3; D is undetermined. Germline V gene sequence: CDR1 SGHAT, CDR2 FQNNGV. This CDR3 spans 14 amino acids. Trimming took 1 base from V and 3 from J, leaving 8 bases between them.

This chain links TRBV7-2 with TRBJ2-3; D is perhaps TRBD2 (7 bases). The CDR3 extends over 15 amino acids. Trimming stripped 2 bases from V and 2 bases from J, with 11 bases between. Germline lookup yields CDR1 SGHTA and CDR2 FQGNSA. The CDR3 DNA reads as TGTGCCAGCAGCTTAATCGCGGGGGCCACAGATACGCAGTATTTT. Translating gives CASSLIAGATDTQYF.

The genes are TRBV19 and TRBJ2-5, with 12 bases lining up with TRBD2. This CDR3 has 15 amino acids. The V gene's germline CDR1 is LNHDA and CDR2 SQIVND (reference sequence). Losses at the gene ends were 5 bases for V and 4 bases for J; bases not matched to a gene: 5. CDR3 in DNA: TGTGCCAGTAGTGTTCCGGGACTAGCGGGAGAGACCCAGTACTTC. This sequence encodes CASSVPGLAGETQYF.